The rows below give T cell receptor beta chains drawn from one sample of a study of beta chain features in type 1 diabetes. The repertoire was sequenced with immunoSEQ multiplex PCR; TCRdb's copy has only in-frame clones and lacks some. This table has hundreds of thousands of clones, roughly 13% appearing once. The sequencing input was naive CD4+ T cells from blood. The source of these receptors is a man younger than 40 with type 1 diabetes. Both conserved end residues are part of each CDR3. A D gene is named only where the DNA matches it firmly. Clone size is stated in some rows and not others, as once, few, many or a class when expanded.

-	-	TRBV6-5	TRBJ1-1	CASRVGATEAFF	TGTGCCAGCAGAGTCGGAGCGACTGAAGCTTTCTTT
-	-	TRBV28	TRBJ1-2	CATLSYGYTF	TGTGCCACCCTCTCGTATGGCTACACCTTC
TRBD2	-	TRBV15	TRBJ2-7	CATSRDRLAGYEQYF	TGTGCCACCAGCAGAGATAGACTAGCGGGATACGAGCAGTACTTC
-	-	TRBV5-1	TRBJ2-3	CASSLERVGDTQYF	TGCGCCAGCAGCTTGGAGCGGGTTGGAGATACGCAGTATTTT
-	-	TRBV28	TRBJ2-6	CASRLAASGANVLTF	TGTGCCAGCAGATTAGCGGCCTCTGGGGCCAACGTCCTGACTTTC
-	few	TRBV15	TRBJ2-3	CATSRDRVTDTQYF	TGTGCCACCAGCAGAGACAGGGTTACAGATACGCAGTATTTT
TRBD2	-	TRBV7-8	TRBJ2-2	CASSFLAGGTGELFF	TGTGCCAGCAGCTTTCTAGCGGGAGGCACCGGGGAGCTGTTTTTT
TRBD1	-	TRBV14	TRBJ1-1	CASSPWTGLDTEAFF	TGTGCCAGCAGCCCTTGGACAGGGTTGGACACTGAAGCTTTCTTT
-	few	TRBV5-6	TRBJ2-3	CASSRGISSTDTQYF	TGTGCCAGCAGTCGCGGGATCTCTAGCACAGATACGCAGTATTTT
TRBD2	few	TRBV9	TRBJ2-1	CASSVGVGTSVYNEQFF	TGTGCCAGCAGCGTAGGGGTTGGGACTAGCGTCTACAATGAGCAGTTCTTC
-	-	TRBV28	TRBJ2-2	CASSLSLHGSTGELFF	TGTGCCAGCAGTTTGAGCTTACACGGGAGCACCGGGGAGCTGTTTTTT